Each of the 17 T cell receptor beta chains below was sequenced from the same sample in a study of cytomegalovirus exposure and HLA in healthy donors. The data were produced by immunoSEQ multiplex PCR, yet TCRdb's version contains in-frame clones alone and is incomplete. The sample lists 150,000 or so clones, 75% to 90% occurring once. The sample comprised PBMCs. The receptors originated from a woman under 30 in good health and CMV-seronegative.

V usage is TRBV27 and J usage is TRBJ2-6, with D tentatively TRBD1 (6 bases). The CDR3 is made up of 16 amino acids. The germline CDR1 and CDR2 sequences are MNHEY and SMNVEV (reference sequence). V was clipped by 6 bases and J by 1 base, with 13 bases between them. CDR3: CASSRQDGSGANVLTF. CDR3 nucleotides: TGTGCCAGCAGCCGACAGGATGGGTCTGGGGCCAACGTCCTGACTTTC.

DNA of the CDR3: TGTGCCAGCAGCAAAGGGGAGGCATCGGGCGGCTACACCTTC. Its protein is CASSKGEASGGYTF. The V and J genes are TRBV9 and TRBJ1-2; tentative D call: TRBD1 (5 bases). The CDR3 runs to 14 residues. Trimming took 4 bases from V and 8 from J, leaving 18 bases between them. CDR1 SGDLS and CDR2 YYNGEE come from the germline V gene. Based on the CDR3 plus reference TRBV9 and TRBJ1-2, the full variable domain is DSGVTQTPKHLITATGQRVTLRCSPRSGDLSVYWYQQSLDQGLQFLIQYYNGEERAKGNILERFSAQQFPDLHSELNLSSLELGDSALYFCASSKGEASGGYTFGSGTRLTVV.

As concerns this clone: At one boundary the junction diverges from the germline segment, which might be a read error. CDR3 sequence: CASSYSTGPWDF. Written as DNA, the CDR3 is TGTGCCAGCAGTTACTCGACAGGCCCCTGGGATTTT. The rearrangement uses TRBV6-6 and TRBJ1-5, with a possible D match to TRBD1 (6 bases). This CDR3 region has 12 residues. Germline V gene data show CDR1 as MNHNY and CDR2 as SVGAGI (reference sequence).

On this clone itself: Sequence at one end of the junction differs from germline and may be a read error. The chain combines TRBV7-2 with TRBJ2-7, with D maybe TRBD1 (6 bases). This CDR3 has 12 residues. The germline V gene has CDR1 SGHTA and CDR2 FQGNSA. CDR3 loop: CASSSQGYAQYF. DNA for the CDR3: TGTGCCAGCAGCTCACAGGGTTACGCGCAGTACTTC.

This chain connects TRBV11-2 to TRBJ1-3; D is ambiguous. From germline, CDR1 is SGHAT and CDR2 FQNNGV. V lost 0 bases, J lost 4 bases, and 4 bases lay in between. This CDR3 spans 13 amino acids. CDR3 amino acids: CASSLDPGNTIYF. CDR3 DNA: TGTGCCAGCAGCTTAGATCCGGGAAACACCATATATTTT. The entire variable domain, with the rest obtained from reference TRBV11-2 and TRBJ1-3, is as follows: EAGVAQSPRYKIIEKRQSVAFWCNPISGHATLYWYQQILGQGPKLLIQFQNNGVVDDSQLPKDRFSAERLKGVDSTLKIQPAKLEDSAVYLCASSLDPGNTIYFGEGSWLTVV.

The chain has TRBV7-9 and TRBJ1-2; D is unresolved. Germline CDR1 SEHNR, CDR2 FQNEAQ (reference sequence). This CDR3 comprises 14 residues. Trimming pared 2 bases from V and 0 bases from J, leaving 7 bases between. The CDR3 DNA reads TGTGCCAGCAGCTTACGGGAGTCTAACTATGGCTACACCTTC. Its translation is CASSLRESNYGYTF.

J is TRBJ1-3 and V is TRBV14; D gene uncertain. Per germline, CDR1 SGHDN and CDR2 FVKESK. The V end lost 4 bases, the J end lost 0 bases, and 13 bases lay between the germline ends. The CDR3 runs to 16 residues. The CDR3 coding sequence is TGTGCCAGCAGCCTATACGGGTCGGGCTCTGGAAACACCATATATTTT. Translating gives CASSLYGSGSGNTIYF.

The genes are TRBV9 and TRBJ2-2, with TRBD1 matching over 10 bases. Germline values: CDR1 SGDLS, CDR2 YYNGEE. The CDR3 spans 15 residues. J was trimmed by 3 bases and V by 4 bases; bases with no gene match: 3. CDR3 DNA: TGTGCCAGCAGCCCCGGGACAGGGGACACCGGGGAGCTGTTTTTT. Amino acid sequence: CASSPGTGDTGELFF.

This chain joins TRBV6-5 and TRBJ1-2, with D perhaps matching TRBD1 (5 bases). The germline V gene encodes CDR1 MNHEY and CDR2 SVGAGI. V was shortened by 5 bases and J by 3 bases, with 13 bases between the two germline ends. The CDR3 spans 14 residues. The DNA for the CDR3 is TGTGCCAGCAGTAGAGACAGAGTCGACTATGGCTACACCTTC. Translating gives CASSRDRVDYGYTF.

This chain joins TRBV5-1 and TRBJ2-3; D is possibly TRBD1 (5 bases). This CDR3 has 21 amino acids. V dropped 0 bases and J dropped 3 bases, with 29 bases sitting between them. CDR1 is SGHRS, CDR2 YFSETQ, per germline. The DNA for the CDR3 is TGCGCCAGCAGCTTGGCAGGCAGGGCTTTTCAGCTAGTAGAGTCAACAGATACGCAGTATTTT. Its protein is CASSLAGRAFQLVESTDTQYF.

The rearrangement uses TRBV19 and TRBJ1-1, with TRBD1 matching 8 bases. The CDR3 covers 14 residues. Germline trimming cut 5 bases from V and 3 bases from J; bases unmatched to any gene: 5. Looked up from germline, CDR1 is LNHDA and CDR2 is SQIVND (reference sequence). CDR3 loop: CASSPWTGHTEAFF. In DNA, the CDR3 is TGTGCCAGTAGTCCCTGGACAGGGCACACTGAAGCTTTCTTT.

The gene calls are TRBV5-1 and TRBJ2-7; TRBD2 matches at 14 bases. The trim removed 5 bases at V and 0 bases at J, leaving 10 bases unmatched. The CDR3 sequence is 18 residues long. Germline V gene lookup returns CDR1 SGHRS and CDR2 YFSETQ. CDR3 protein: CASSIGTSGGDYSYEQYF. The CDR3 nucleotides are TGCGCCAGCAGTATTGGGACTAGCGGGGGAGACTACTCCTACGAGCAGTACTTC.

This chain links TRBV5-1 with TRBJ2-5, with a possible D match to TRBD2 (5 bases). The germline CDR1 and CDR2 sequences are SGHRS and YFSETQ. With 1 base removed from V and 2 bases from J, the gap between germline ends came to 15 bases. This CDR3 is 16 amino acids long. The CDR3 nucleotides read TGCGCCAGCAGCTTGCGGGGTAGTCAGTCTCAAGAGACCCAGTACTTC. The encoded protein is CASSLRGSQSQETQYF.

The chain employs TRBV7-9 and TRBJ2-7; D possibly corresponds to TRBD1 (6 bases). The CDR3 extends over 15 amino acids. CDR1 and CDR2 (germline): SEHNR, FQNEAQ (reference sequence). The V gene lost 4 bases and the J gene lost 5 bases, with 18 bases spanning the gap. The CDR3 sequence is CASSSTEARGHEQYF. The CDR3 nucleotides are TGTGCCAGCAGCTCTACTGAGGCCAGGGGACACGAGCAGTACTTC.

The chain is built from TRBV25-1 and TRBJ2-3; 8 nucleotides match TRBD2. This CDR3 is built from 18 residues. The V gene's germline CDR1 is MGHDK and CDR2 SYGVNS. V trimming: 5 bases; J trimming: 0 bases; junction bases outside the gene matches: 13. The CDR3 is CASSNSGGKASSTDTQYF. The CDR3 region has the DNA TGTGCCAGCAGTAATTCGGGGGGGAAAGCAAGTAGCACAGATACGCAGTATTTT.

This clone showed up just once. This chain links TRBV7-3 with TRBJ2-2, with D tentatively TRBD1 (6 bases). Per the germline V gene, CDR1 is SGHTA and CDR2 is FQGTGA. V gave up 2 bases and J gave up 5 bases, with 12 bases separating them. There are 15 residues in the CDR3. CDR3 loop: CASSLLQGSTGELFF. DNA of the CDR3: TGTGCCAGCAGCTTACTTCAGGGGAGTACCGGGGAGCTGTTTTTT.

The V and J genes are TRBV6-1 and TRBJ2-7, with 7 positions matching TRBD1. The trim removed 6 bases at V and 7 bases at J, leaving 12 bases unmatched. The germline V gene encodes CDR1 MNHNS and CDR2 SASEGT. The CDR3 sequence is 14 residues long. The CDR3, as DNA: TGTGCCAGCAGCTCCCGGGACAGCGGTTGGGAGCAGTACTTC. Amino acids: CASSSRDSGWEQYF.